One sample yielded the 20 T cell receptor beta chains listed below, sequenced in a study of early T cells in non-severe SARS-CoV-2 infection. TCRdb re-called the 5' RACE reads through MiXCR, storing one row per CDR3 protein. The sample gives about 83,000 distinct CDR3 sequences, approximately 15% of which show up once; approximately 1.5% is in the top ten. Material for sequencing was whole blood. Receptors originate from an adult who was a healthcare worker with PCR-confirmed SARS-CoV-2 infection or an uninfected control (not recorded which).

This clonotype has ten or more counts. The chain has TRBV10-2 and TRBJ2-5; 8 nucleotides agree with TRBD2. Looked up from germline, CDR1 is WSHSY and CDR2 is SAAADI. Trimming at V came to 6 bases and at J to 0 bases, leaving 9 bases not matched to a gene. This CDR3 has 16 residues. Written as DNA, the CDR3 is TGCGCCAGCAGCCACCAGCGGGGGATGTACCAAGAGACCCAGTACTTC. It translates to CASSHQRGMYQETQYF.

This clonotype has a count of ten or more. The chain carries TRBV5-6 and TRBJ1-2, with 8 bases lining up with TRBD1. Germline CDR1 SGHDT, CDR2 YYEEEE. The CDR3 runs to 15 residues. The V gene end was trimmed by 0 bases and the J gene end by 4 bases; junction bases not matched to a gene: 5. CDR3 amino acids: CASSLDTGQAYGYTF. The CDR3 nucleotides are TGTGCCAGCAGCTTGGACACGGGACAGGCCTATGGCTACACCTTC.

This clonotype was observed at least ten times. This chain joins TRBV7-3 and TRBJ2-2, with a possible D match to TRBD2 (6 bases). The CDR3 is made up of 15 amino acids. Germline V lookup: CDR1 SGHTA, CDR2 FQGTGA. V shed 4 bases and J shed 5 bases, with 14 bases lying between them. The CDR3 DNA follows: TGTGCCAGCAGCTCGACTAGAATGGGGACCGGGGAGCTGTTTTTT. This gives the protein CASSSTRMGTGELFF.

The chain combines TRBV3-1 with TRBJ1-1; 7 bases line up with TRBD1. Trimming cost V 3 bases and J 7 bases; bases outside gene matches: 2. CDR1 and CDR2 from the germline V gene are LGHDT and YNNKEL (reference sequence). This CDR3 is 12 amino acids long. CDR3 bases: TGTGCCAGCAGCCAGCGGACAGGTGAAGCTTTCTTT. It specifies CASSQRTGEAFF.

The chain carries TRBV11-2 and TRBJ2-3; D is uncertain. The germline CDR1 and CDR2 sequences are SGHAT and FQNNGV. V was trimmed by 3 bases and J by 6 bases, leaving 16 bases between them. This CDR3 is built from 15 residues. CDR3 loop: CASSLLLSPDDTQYF. The CDR3 DNA sequence: TGTGCCAGCAGCTTGCTTTTATCCCCGGACGATACGCAGTATTTT.

This clonotype has a handful of counts. J is TRBJ1-1 and V is TRBV19, with a weak D call TRBD1 (5 bases). The V and J ends lost 3 bases and 1 base respectively, with 9 bases between them. There are 14 residues in the CDR3. CDR1 and CDR2 from the germline V gene are LNHDA and SQIVND (reference sequence). CDR3 region: CASSIEGRNTEAFF. The CDR3, as DNA: TGTGCCAGTAGTATTGAGGGGAGGAACACTGAAGCTTTCTTT.

This clonotype was seen ten or more times. This chain uses TRBV19 with TRBJ2-1; 9 bases match TRBD1. V shed 4 bases and J 9 bases; nucleotides not matched to a gene: 10. Germline V lookup: CDR1 LNHDA, CDR2 SQIVND (reference sequence). This CDR3 region has 15 residues. CDR3 loop: CASSTDRGAGVEQFF. The CDR3 coding sequence is TGTGCCAGTAGTACTGACAGGGGGGCTGGCGTTGAGCAGTTCTTC.

V usage is TRBV7-2 and J usage is TRBJ2-3; D is undetermined. CDR1 and CDR2 (germline): SGHTA, FQGNSA. The V gene lost 5 bases and the J gene lost 0 bases, with 3 bases spanning the gap. The CDR3 is 12 residues long. This CDR3 is CASSASTDTQYF. DNA for the CDR3: TGTGCCAGCAGCGCTAGCACAGATACGCAGTATTTT.

At least ten counts were recorded for this clonotype. The CDR3 bases are TGCAGTGCTAGAGGGACGGGGGGGGAGACCCAGTACTTC. Translating it yields CSARGTGGETQYF. J is TRBJ2-5 and V is TRBV20-1, with 8 bases matching TRBD2. This CDR3 spans 13 amino acids. Germline assignment: CDR1 DFQATT and CDR2 SNEGSKA (reference sequence). The V segment lost 1 base and the J segment 5 bases; nucleotides outside the gene matches: 3.

The sample holds a few counts of this clonotype. The chain is built from TRBV20-1 and TRBJ2-7, with 7 nucleotides matching TRBD2. V shed 5 bases and J 3 bases; nucleotides not matched to a gene: 7. Germline CDR1 and CDR2: DFQATT and SNEGSKA (reference sequence). The CDR3 runs 13 residues. CDR3 residues: CSALGLVDYEQYF. The CDR3 nucleotides read TGCAGTGCTCTCGGACTAGTAGACTACGAGCAGTACTTC.

This clonotype was observed a handful of times. The chain combines TRBV7-9 with TRBJ1-2; TRBD1 matches at 9 bases. CDR1 is SEHNR and CDR2 is FQNEAQ in the germline V gene (reference sequence). This CDR3 comprises 17 residues. The J segment lost 4 bases and the V segment lost 1 base, leaving 10 bases of the junction unmatched. The CDR3 is CASSLVGTRDRAYGYTF. In nucleotides, the CDR3 is TGTGCCAGCAGCTTAGTGGGTACCCGGGACAGGGCCTATGGCTACACCTTC.

A few counts support this clonotype. In DNA form, the CDR3 reads TGTGCCAGCAGTGCGACGGACAATGAGCAGTTCTTC. Amino acids: CASSATDNEQFF. The V call is TRBV12-3 or TRBV12-4, the J call TRBJ2-1; D is uncertain. V was pared by 5 bases and J by 5 bases, with 7 bases between. The CDR3 is 12 amino acids.

V usage is TRBV7-6 and J usage is TRBJ2-3; 8 bases are a match to TRBD2. V was pared by 1 base and J by 4 bases, with 10 bases of the junction left unmatched. Germline CDR1 SGHVS, CDR2 FNYEAQ. This CDR3 spans 17 amino acids. CDR3 sequence: CASSLGVVGLDSDTQYF. The CDR3 DNA sequence: TGTGCCAGCAGCTTAGGGGTGGTGGGACTAGACTCAGATACGCAGTATTTT.

This clonotype turned up a few times. This CDR3 reads CASRPHLGPSGGHTRTDTQYF. As DNA, the CDR3 is TGCGCCAGCAGGCCTCACCTCGGACCTAGCGGGGGCCACACCCGCACAGATACGCAGTATTTT. The chain links TRBV5-1 to TRBJ2-3; 10 nucleotides align to TRBD2. V was clipped by 5 bases and J by 1 base; unmatched bases: 22. This CDR3 has 21 amino acids. CDR1 is SGHRS, CDR2 YFSETQ, per germline.

The gene calls are TRBV7-3 and TRBJ2-3; D unclear. Trimming left V 0 bases short and J 6 bases short, with 10 bases between. Germline CDR1 and CDR2: SGHTA and FQGTGA. The CDR3 loop spans 14 amino acids. The CDR3 here is CASSLTSVGDTQYF. The CDR3 nucleotides read TGTGCCAGCAGCTTAACGTCCGTGGGGGATACGCAGTATTTT.

The gene calls are TRBV5-1 and TRBJ1-4; 11 positions agree with TRBD1. V shed 3 bases and J 0 bases; nucleotides not matched to a gene: 4. Looked up from germline, CDR1 is SGHRS and CDR2 is YFSETQ. The length of the CDR3 is 17 residues. The CDR3, as DNA: TGCGCCAGCAGCTGGACAGGGGGCGTAGCAACTAATGAAAAACTGTTTTTT. Encoded protein: CASSWTGGVATNEKLFF.

This clonotype was observed at least ten times. The chain is built from TRBV7-2 and TRBJ2-3; no reliable D call. The CDR3 loop spans 15 amino acids. Trimming took 5 bases from V and 7 from J, leaving 19 bases between them. The germline V gene has CDR1 SGHTA and CDR2 FQGNSA. The CDR3 region has the DNA TGTGCCAGCAGCGTCGGCCCCCAATTGACAAATACGCAGTATTTT. Residues: CASSVGPQLTNTQYF.

This clonotype was picked up many times. The chain couples TRBV19 to TRBJ2-4; weak D call: TRBD1 (6 bases). CDR3 length equals 16 residues. The V end was cut by 5 bases, the J end by 6 bases, with 20 bases between. Germline V CDR1 and CDR2: LNHDA, SQIVND (reference sequence). The CDR3 sequence is CASSSTQTGLRNIQYF. The CDR3, as DNA: TGTGCCAGTAGTTCGACACAAACAGGGTTGAGAAACATTCAGTACTTC.

This clonotype was picked up many times. The chain is built from TRBV11-2 and TRBJ2-7; 7 bases align to TRBD1. The V segment lost 1 base and the J segment 3 bases; nucleotides outside the gene matches: 6. CDR1 is SGHAT and CDR2 is FQNNGV in the germline V gene. The CDR3 sequence is 15 residues long. CDR3 coding DNA: TGTGCCAGCAGCTTAGGAAACAGGGGTTACTACGAGCAGTACTTC. It is translated as CASSLGNRGYYEQYF.

This clonotype has at least ten counts. This chain uses TRBV6-1 with TRBJ1-2; no clear D gene. This CDR3 is 11 amino acids long. Trimming removed 7 bases from V and 2 bases from J, with 5 bases in between. Germline V gives CDR1 MNHNS, CDR2 SASEGT. The CDR3 spells CASTWNYGYTF. In nucleotides, the CDR3 is TGTGCCAGCACCTGGAACTATGGCTACACCTTC.